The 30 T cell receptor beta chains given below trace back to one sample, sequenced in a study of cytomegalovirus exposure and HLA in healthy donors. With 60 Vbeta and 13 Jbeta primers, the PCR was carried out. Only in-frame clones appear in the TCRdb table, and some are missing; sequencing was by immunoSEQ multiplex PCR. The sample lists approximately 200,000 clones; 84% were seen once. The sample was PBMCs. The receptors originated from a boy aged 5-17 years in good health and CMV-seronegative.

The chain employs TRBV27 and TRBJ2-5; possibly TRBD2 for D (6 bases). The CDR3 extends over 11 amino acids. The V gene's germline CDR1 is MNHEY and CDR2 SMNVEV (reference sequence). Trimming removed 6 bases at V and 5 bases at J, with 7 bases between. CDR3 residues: CASSGGETQYF. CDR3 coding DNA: TGTGCCAGCAGCGGGGGTGAGACCCAGTACTTC.

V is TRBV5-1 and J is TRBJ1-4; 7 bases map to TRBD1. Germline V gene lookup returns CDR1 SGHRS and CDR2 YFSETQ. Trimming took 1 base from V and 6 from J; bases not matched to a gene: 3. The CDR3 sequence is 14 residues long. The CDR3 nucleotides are TGCGCCAGCAGCTTGAGGGACAGCGATGAAAAACTGTTTTTT. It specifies CASSLRDSDEKLFF.

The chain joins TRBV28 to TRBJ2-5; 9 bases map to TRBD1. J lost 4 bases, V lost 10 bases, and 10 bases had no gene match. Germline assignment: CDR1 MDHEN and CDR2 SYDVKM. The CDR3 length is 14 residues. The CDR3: CATSPGQGGETQYF. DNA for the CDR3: TGTGCCACTTCACCGGGACAGGGAGGAGAGACCCAGTACTTC.

CDR3 DNA sequence: TGTGCCAGCAGCTTAGTACACGGGGGGAACACTGAAGCTTTCTTT. Translation gives CASSLVHGGNTEAFF. This chain links TRBV7-2 with TRBJ1-1; TRBD1 might be the D (5 bases). V gave up 1 base and J gave up 1 base, with 10 bases separating them. The V gene's germline CDR1 is SGHTA and CDR2 FQGNSA. The CDR3 covers 15 residues.

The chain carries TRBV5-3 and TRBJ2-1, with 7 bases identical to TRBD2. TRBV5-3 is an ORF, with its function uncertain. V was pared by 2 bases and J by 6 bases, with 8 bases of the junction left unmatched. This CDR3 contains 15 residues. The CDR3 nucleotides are TGTGCCAGAAGCTTCCGGGGGAGGGCCGGCAATGAGCAGTTCTTC. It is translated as CARSFRGRAGNEQFF.

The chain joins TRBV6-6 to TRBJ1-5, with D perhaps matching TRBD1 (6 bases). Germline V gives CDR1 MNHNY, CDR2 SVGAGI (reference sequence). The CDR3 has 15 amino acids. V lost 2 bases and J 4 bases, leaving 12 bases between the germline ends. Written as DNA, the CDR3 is TGTGCCAGCAGTTACACGGCAGGGGTAAATCAGCCCCAGCATTTT. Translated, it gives CASSYTAGVNQPQHF.

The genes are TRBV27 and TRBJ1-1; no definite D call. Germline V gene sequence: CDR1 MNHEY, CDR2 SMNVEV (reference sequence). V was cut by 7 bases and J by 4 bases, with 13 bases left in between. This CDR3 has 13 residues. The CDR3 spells CASKGGWGTEAFF. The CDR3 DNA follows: TGTGCCAGCAAGGGCGGGTGGGGCACTGAAGCTTTCTTT.

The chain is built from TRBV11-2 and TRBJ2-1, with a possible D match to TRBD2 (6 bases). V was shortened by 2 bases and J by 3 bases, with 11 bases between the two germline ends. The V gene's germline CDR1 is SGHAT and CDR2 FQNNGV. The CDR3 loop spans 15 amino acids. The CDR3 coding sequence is TGTGCCAGCAGCTTAATCTCGGACTACTACAATGAGCAGTTCTTC. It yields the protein CASSLISDYYNEQFF.

The CDR3 sequence is CASGLVRGGIENGYTF. The CDR3 bases are TGTGCTAGTGGTTTGGTACGGGGAGGGATTGAAAATGGCTACACCTTC. V is TRBV12-5 and J is TRBJ1-2; D not certain. The CDR3 has 16 amino acids. CDR1 LGHNT and CDR2 FRNRAP come from the germline V gene. V gave up 0 bases and J gave up 6 bases, with 17 bases separating them.

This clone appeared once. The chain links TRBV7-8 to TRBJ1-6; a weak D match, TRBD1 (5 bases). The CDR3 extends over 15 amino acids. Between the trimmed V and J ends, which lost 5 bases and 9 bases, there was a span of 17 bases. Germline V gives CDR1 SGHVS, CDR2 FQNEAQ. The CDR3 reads CASSQSQGYGSPLHF. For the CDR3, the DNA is TGTGCCAGCAGCCAGAGCCAGGGTTACGGTTCACCCCTCCACTTT.

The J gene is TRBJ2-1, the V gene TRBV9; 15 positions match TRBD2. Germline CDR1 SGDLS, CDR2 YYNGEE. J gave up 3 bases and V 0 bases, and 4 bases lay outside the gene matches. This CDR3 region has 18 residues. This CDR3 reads CASSVGGLAGGVYNEQFF. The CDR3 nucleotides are TGTGCCAGCAGCGTAGGGGGACTAGCGGGAGGCGTCTACAATGAGCAGTTCTTC.

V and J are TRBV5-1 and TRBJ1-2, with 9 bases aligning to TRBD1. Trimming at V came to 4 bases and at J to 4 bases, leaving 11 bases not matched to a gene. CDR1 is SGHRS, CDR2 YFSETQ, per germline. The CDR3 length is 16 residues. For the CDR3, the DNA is TGCGCCAGCAGCCCGGAGGGGACAGGGCTAGGCTATGGCTACACCTTC. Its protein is CASSPEGTGLGYGYTF.

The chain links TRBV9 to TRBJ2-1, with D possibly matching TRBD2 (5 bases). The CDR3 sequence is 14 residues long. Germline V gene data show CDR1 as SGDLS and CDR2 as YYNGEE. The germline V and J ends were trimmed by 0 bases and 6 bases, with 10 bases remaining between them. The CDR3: CASSVATTSNEQFF. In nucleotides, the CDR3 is TGTGCCAGCAGCGTAGCGACTACCTCCAATGAGCAGTTCTTC.

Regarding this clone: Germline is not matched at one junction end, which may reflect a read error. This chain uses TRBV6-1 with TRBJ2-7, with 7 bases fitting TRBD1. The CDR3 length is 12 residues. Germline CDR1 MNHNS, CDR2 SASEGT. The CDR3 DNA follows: TGTGCCAGCAGTGAGGGTGAAGGACAGGTTCTCTTC. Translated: CASSEGEGQVLF.

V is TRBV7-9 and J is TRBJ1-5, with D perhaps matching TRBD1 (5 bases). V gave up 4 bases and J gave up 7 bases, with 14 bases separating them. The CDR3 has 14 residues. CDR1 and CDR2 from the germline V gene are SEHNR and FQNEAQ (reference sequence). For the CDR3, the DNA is TGTGCCAGCAGCTCCGGACGGGGGATCCAGCCCCAGCATTTT. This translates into CASSSGRGIQPQHF.

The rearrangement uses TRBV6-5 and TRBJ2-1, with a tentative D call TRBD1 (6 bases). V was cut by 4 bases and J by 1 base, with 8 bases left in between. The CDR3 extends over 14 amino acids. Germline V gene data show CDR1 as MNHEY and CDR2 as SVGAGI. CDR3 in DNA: TGTGCCAGCAGTTTCGACAGGTCCTACAATGAGCAGTTCTTC. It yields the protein CASSFDRSYNEQFF.

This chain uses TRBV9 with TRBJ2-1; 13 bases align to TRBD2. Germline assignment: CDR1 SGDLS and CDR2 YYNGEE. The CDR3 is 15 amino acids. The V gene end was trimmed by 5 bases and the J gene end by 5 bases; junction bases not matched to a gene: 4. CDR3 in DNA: TGTGCCAGCAGACCAGGACTAGCGGGGGACAATGAGCAGTTCTTC. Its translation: CASRPGLAGDNEQFF.

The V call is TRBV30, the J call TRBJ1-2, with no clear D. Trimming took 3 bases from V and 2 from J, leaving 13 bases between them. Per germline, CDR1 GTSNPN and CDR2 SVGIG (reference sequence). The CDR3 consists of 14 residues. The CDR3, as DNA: TGTGCCTGGAGCCCCTCTAGGTTCAACTATGGCTACACCTTC. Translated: CAWSPSRFNYGYTF.

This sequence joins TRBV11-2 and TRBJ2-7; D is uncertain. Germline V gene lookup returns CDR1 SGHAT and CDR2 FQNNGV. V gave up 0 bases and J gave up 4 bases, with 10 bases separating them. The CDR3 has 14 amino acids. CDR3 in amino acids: CASSLEGSLYEQYF. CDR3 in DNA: TGTGCCAGCAGCTTAGAGGGCAGTCTTTACGAGCAGTACTTC.

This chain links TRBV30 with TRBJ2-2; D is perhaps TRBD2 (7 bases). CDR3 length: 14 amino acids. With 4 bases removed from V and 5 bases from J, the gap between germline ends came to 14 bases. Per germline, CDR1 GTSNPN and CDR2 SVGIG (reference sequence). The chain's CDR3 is CAWKGGAHTGELFF. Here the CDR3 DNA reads TGTGCCTGGAAAGGGGGGGCGCATACCGGGGAGCTGTTTTTT.

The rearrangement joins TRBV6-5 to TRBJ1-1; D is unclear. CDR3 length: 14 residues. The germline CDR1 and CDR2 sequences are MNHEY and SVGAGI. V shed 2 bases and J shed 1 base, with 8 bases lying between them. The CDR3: CASSYAYANTEAFF. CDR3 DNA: TGTGCCAGCAGTTACGCGTATGCGAACACTGAAGCTTTCTTT.

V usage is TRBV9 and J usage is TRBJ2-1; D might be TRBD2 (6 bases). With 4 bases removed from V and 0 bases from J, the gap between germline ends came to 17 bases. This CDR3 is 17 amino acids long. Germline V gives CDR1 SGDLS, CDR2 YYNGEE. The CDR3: CASSLGTDLSSYNEQFF. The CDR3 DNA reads TGTGCCAGCAGCCTGGGGACTGACCTGAGCTCCTACAATGAGCAGTTCTTC.

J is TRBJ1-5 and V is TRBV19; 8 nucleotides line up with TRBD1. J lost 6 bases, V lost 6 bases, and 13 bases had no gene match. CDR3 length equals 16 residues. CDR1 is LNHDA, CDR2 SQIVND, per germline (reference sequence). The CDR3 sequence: CASSQGTGVTGQPQHF. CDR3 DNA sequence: TGTGCCAGTAGCCAGGGGACAGGCGTCACCGGTCAGCCCCAGCATTTT. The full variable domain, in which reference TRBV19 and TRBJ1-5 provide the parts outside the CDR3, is DGGITQSPKYLFRKEGQNVTLSCEQNLNHDAMYWYRQDPGQGLRLIYYSQIVNDFQKGDIAEGYSVSREKKESFPLTVTSAQKNPTAFYLCASSQGTGVTGQPQHFGDGTRLSIL.

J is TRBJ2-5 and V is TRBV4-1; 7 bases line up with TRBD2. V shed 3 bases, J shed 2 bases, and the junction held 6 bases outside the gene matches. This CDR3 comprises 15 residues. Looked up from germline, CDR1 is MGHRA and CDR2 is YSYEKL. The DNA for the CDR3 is TGCGCCAGCAGCCAGCGCCCGGGACTACAAGAGACCCAGTACTTC. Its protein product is CASSQRPGLQETQYF.

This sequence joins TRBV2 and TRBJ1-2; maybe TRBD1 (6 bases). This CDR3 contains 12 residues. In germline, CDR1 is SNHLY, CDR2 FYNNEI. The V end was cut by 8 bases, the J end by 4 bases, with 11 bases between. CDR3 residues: CASDRLAYGYTF. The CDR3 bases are TGTGCCAGCGACAGGCTGGCCTATGGCTACACCTTC.

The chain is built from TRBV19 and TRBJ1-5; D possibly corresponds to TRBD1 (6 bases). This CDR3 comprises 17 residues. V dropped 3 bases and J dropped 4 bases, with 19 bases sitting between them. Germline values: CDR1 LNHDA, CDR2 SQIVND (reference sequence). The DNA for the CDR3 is TGTGCCAGTAGTATTAGCAGGGGCCTCGCTGAGAATCAGCCCCAGCATTTT. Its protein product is CASSISRGLAENQPQHF.

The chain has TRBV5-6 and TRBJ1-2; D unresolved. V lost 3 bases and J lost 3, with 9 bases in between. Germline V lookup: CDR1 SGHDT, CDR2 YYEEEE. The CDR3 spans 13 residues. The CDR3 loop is CASSSGTDYGYTF. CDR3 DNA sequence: TGTGCCAGCAGCTCGGGAACGGACTATGGCTACACCTTC.

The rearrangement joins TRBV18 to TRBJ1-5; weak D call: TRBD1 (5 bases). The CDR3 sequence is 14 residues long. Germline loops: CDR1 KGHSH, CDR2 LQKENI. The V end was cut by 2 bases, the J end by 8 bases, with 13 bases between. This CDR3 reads CASSPAGGREPQHF. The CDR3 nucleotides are TGTGCCAGCTCACCAGCGGGGGGGAGGGAGCCCCAGCATTTT.

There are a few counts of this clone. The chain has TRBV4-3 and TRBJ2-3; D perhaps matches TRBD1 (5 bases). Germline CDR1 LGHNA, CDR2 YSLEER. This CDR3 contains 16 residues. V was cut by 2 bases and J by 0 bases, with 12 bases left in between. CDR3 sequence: CASSQPGHPSTDTQYF. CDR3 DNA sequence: TGCGCCAGCAGCCAACCCGGACACCCTAGCACAGATACGCAGTATTTT.

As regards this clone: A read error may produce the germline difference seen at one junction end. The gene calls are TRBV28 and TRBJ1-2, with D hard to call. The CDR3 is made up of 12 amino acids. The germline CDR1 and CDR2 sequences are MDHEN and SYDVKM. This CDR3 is CASTLPPGGYTF. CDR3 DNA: TGTGCCAGCACTTTACCACCGGGGGGCTACACCTTC.